These 8 T cell receptor beta chains were all obtained from the same sample, sequenced in a study of a mutant IDH1 vaccine in newly diagnosed glioma. The assay was immunoSEQ multiplex PCR, and TCRdb's table has in-frame clones only and misses some. This table holds tens of thousands of clones, 65% found once. Time point indicated: week 47, end of study. A 20-mer mutant IDH1 peptide at 300 ug was injected subcutaneously with topical imiquimod. Which antigens these TCRs recognize remains unknown. Sequences were derived from peripheral blood mononuclear cells (PBMCs), sampled from a glioma patient whose treatment included an IDH1 peptide vaccine. These receptors were taken from a man aged 35 to 55 with glioma. Some clones in this sample may be carry-over from other donors' samples.

The chain is built from TRBV4-1 and TRBJ2-1; 7 nucleotides agree with TRBD1. The CDR3 sequence is 16 residues long. With V trimmed by 2 bases and J by 8 bases, 12 bases remained unmatched. The germline gives CDR1 MGHRA, CDR2 YSYEKL. The CDR3 loop reads CASSQSRQGPDDEQFF. Here the CDR3 DNA reads TGCGCCAGCAGCCAATCAAGACAGGGACCTGACGATGAGCAGTTCTTC.

The chain links TRBV6-6 to TRBJ2-7, with 7 bases that match TRBD1. The CDR3 runs to 14 residues. Trimming took 4 bases from V and 2 from J; bases not matched to a gene: 5. Per the germline V gene, CDR1 is MNHNY and CDR2 is SVGAGI (reference sequence). The CDR3 here is CASSSPGQTYEQYF. CDR3 bases: TGTGCCAGCAGTTCCCCGGGACAGACCTACGAGCAGTACTTC.

V and J are TRBV5-1 and TRBJ1-2; D is perhaps TRBD1 (5 bases). The CDR3 is 14 amino acids. Trimming cost V 2 bases and J 8 bases, with 16 bases left between them. Germline V lookup: CDR1 SGHRS, CDR2 YFSETQ. The CDR3 sequence: CASSFSGALEGYTF. Written as DNA, the CDR3 is TGCGCCAGCAGCTTTTCCGGGGCTCTTGAAGGCTACACCTTC.

The chain carries TRBV25-1 and TRBJ1-1; D might be TRBD1 (5 bases). The CDR3 has 12 amino acids. With 1 base removed from V and 11 bases from J, the gap between germline ends came to 11 bases. Per germline, CDR1 MGHDK and CDR2 SYGVNS. CDR3 bases: TGTGCCAGCAGTGAATGGGGGGAAGGGGCTTTCTTT. Translation: CASSEWGEGAFF.

This clone was recorded a few times. The rearrangement uses TRBV5-1 and TRBJ1-6; a possible D gene is TRBD1 (5 bases). This CDR3 has 16 amino acids. V lost 4 bases to trimming and J lost 7 bases, with 18 bases between them. Germline V gives CDR1 SGHRS, CDR2 YFSETQ. The CDR3, as DNA: TGCGCCAGCAGCCCCAGGGCACTAACCATGAATTCACCCCTCCACTTT. It yields the protein CASSPRALTMNSPLHF.

The chain couples TRBV29-1 to TRBJ2-3, with 7 bases identical to TRBD2. Germline V gives CDR1 SQVTM, CDR2 ANQGSEA. V dropped 6 bases and J dropped 2; count of bases not matched to a gene: 8. The CDR3 consists of 14 residues. The CDR3 DNA follows: TGCAGCGTCCTTGGGGGGGGGATCACAGATACGCAGTATTTT. This codes for CSVLGGGITDTQYF.

The chain carries TRBV5-1 and TRBJ2-7; D not certain. The CDR3 has 14 residues. Trimming took 3 bases from V and 5 from J, leaving 15 bases between them. Germline CDR1 is SGHRS and CDR2 is YFSETQ. The CDR3 here is CASSWAGPVDEQYF. The CDR3 nucleotides read TGCGCCAGCAGCTGGGCCGGGCCGGTGGACGAGCAGTACTTC.

The chain is built from TRBV5-5 and TRBJ1-1, with 7 bases aligning to TRBD1. Trimming cost V 4 bases and J 4 bases; bases outside gene matches: 7. This CDR3 comprises 14 residues. CDR1 SGHKS and CDR2 YYEKEE come from the germline V gene (reference sequence). CDR3 protein: CASSVGDSSTEAFF. The CDR3 DNA is TGTGCCAGCAGCGTTGGGGACAGTTCCACTGAAGCTTTCTTT.